The 27 T cell receptor beta chains below were found in one sample sequenced in a study of human T cells and chemical hapten exposure listed by TCRdb under 2021. The label giving this sample's time point can be read as: patch test 1, 2 weeks after DPC sensitization. Per the publication, the treatment or condition label means: therapeutic diphenylcyclopropenone sensitization with weekly scalp DPC. Libraries were built with RACE. Instrument on record: NextSeq 500. TCRdb redid the processing of the public reads, applying fastp at Q25 and MiXCR, and retained in-frame beta chains. Every distinct CDR3 protein forms one entry, paired with its most common genes and DNA. Present in this sample are around 110,000 distinct CDR3 sequences, around an eighth of which were seen just once. Of the sample, more than 1.3% is held by the ten largest clones. The input for sequencing was whole blood, taken in connection with sensitization to the hapten diphenylcyclopropenone (DPC). These receptors all stem from a woman between 50 and 59 years old with alopecia areata. Some clones in this sample may be carry-over from other donors' samples.

V is TRBV12-3 or TRBV12-4 and J is TRBJ2-1; 12 bases are shared with TRBD1. Losses at the gene ends were 6 bases for V and 0 bases for J; bases not matched to a gene: 12. CDR3 length equals 19 residues. This chain's CDR3 is CASSRGQGAFTSSYNEQFF. DNA for the CDR3: TGTGCCAGCAGCCGGGGACAGGGGGCGTTTACGAGCTCCTACAATGAGCAGTTCTTC.

The rearrangement links TRBV27 to TRBJ2-3; D is unclear. Trimming pared 3 bases from V and 4 bases from J, leaving 5 bases between. This CDR3 contains 12 residues. The germline V gene has CDR1 MNHEY and CDR2 SMNVEV (reference sequence). The CDR3: CASSLSADTQYF. CDR3 coding DNA: TGTGCCAGCAGTTTGAGTGCAGATACGCAGTATTTT.

This clonotype was seen a handful of times. The rearrangement links TRBV14 to TRBJ1-5; weak D call: TRBD1 (6 bases). The CDR3 extends over 14 amino acids. The V end lost 6 bases, the J end lost 4 bases, and 13 bases lay between the germline ends. Germline V gives CDR1 SGHDN, CDR2 FVKESK. The CDR3 DNA is TGTGCCAGCAGACCGAGGACAGCAAATCAGCCCCAGCATTTT. Its protein is CASRPRTANQPQHF.

As for this clonotype: A much bigger clone sits one base away, suggesting this may be a read error. V gene TRBV3-1 combines with J gene TRBJ1-1; D uncertain. The CDR3 runs to 14 residues. From germline, CDR1 is LGHDT and CDR2 YNNKEL (reference sequence). CDR3 sequence reads: CASSQPHLNNEAFF. The DNA of the CDR3 is TGTGCCAGCAGCCAACCACATTTGAACAATGAAGCTTTCTTT.

This clonotype was recorded a few times. The chain employs TRBV28 and TRBJ2-1, with 13 bases identical to TRBD2. This CDR3 has 15 residues. Per germline, CDR1 MDHEN and CDR2 SYDVKM. Trimming removed 7 bases from V and 7 bases from J; junction bases left unmatched: 7. For the CDR3, the DNA is TGTGCCAGCACCGCCGGACTAGCGGGAGAGAATGAGCAGTTCTTC. Its translation is CASTAGLAGENEQFF. Full variable domain (missing parts from reference TRBV28 and TRBJ2-1): DVKVTQSSRYLVKRTGEKVFLECVQDMDHENMFWYRQDPGLGLRLIYFSYDVKMKEKGDIPEGYSVSREKKERFSLILESASTNQTSMYLCASTAGLAGENEQFFGPGTRLTVL.

The sample holds many counts of this clonotype. The chain combines TRBV6-5 with TRBJ2-7; D possibly corresponds to TRBD1 (5 bases). This CDR3 region has 16 residues. Trimming removed 2 bases from V and 2 bases from J, with 16 bases in between. From germline, CDR1 is MNHEY and CDR2 SVGAGI. CDR3 amino acids: CASSYGSTRGAYEQYF. For the CDR3, the DNA is TGTGCCAGCAGTTACGGTTCGACAAGGGGCGCCTACGAGCAGTACTTC.

This rearrangement joins TRBV18 to TRBJ1-5; D unresolved. V was pared by 6 bases and J by 2 bases, with 20 bases between. The germline V gene encodes CDR1 KGHSH and CDR2 LQKENI. CDR3 size: 17 residues. The chain's CDR3 is CASSARALNGGNQPQHF. The CDR3 nucleotides read TGTGCCAGCTCGGCCCGGGCTCTCAATGGAGGCAATCAGCCCCAGCATTTT.

The sample holds a few counts of this clonotype. The rearrangement links TRBV20-1 to TRBJ2-4; TRBD2 aligns across 9 bases. Germline V lookup: CDR1 DFQATT, CDR2 SNEGSKA (reference sequence). This CDR3 has 17 amino acids. V lost 6 bases and J lost 0; bases outside the gene matches: 12. CDR3 DNA sequence: TGCAGTGCACTATTGACTAGCGGACTATTAGCCAAAAACATTCAGTACTTC. Translating gives CSALLTSGLLAKNIQYF.

The V and J genes are TRBV6-2 or TRBV6-3 and TRBJ2-5; D possibly corresponds to TRBD1 (6 bases). Germline V lookup: CDR1 MNHEY, CDR2 SVGEGT. The CDR3 is 14 residues long. V lost 9 bases to trimming and J lost 4 bases, with 18 bases between them. The CDR3 DNA reads TGTGCCAGTCTTGACACAGGGAGAGGAGAGACCCAGTACTTC. Translation: CASLDTGRGETQYF.

The chain employs TRBV12-3 or TRBV12-4 and TRBJ2-2; TRBD2 might be the D (6 bases). The CDR3 runs 12 residues. V was clipped by 8 bases and J by 5 bases, with 9 bases between them. The CDR3 nucleotides read TGTGCCAGCCAGCGGGTAACCGGGGAGCTGTTTTTT. It translates to CASQRVTGELFF.

About this clonotype itself: Its ends do not fully match the called genes, so a read error is possible. The chain links TRBV19 to TRBJ1-5; D uncertain. Germline CDR1 LNHDA, CDR2 SQIVND (reference sequence). This CDR3 has 15 amino acids. CDR3: CASRVDLRVNRPQHF. The CDR3 DNA follows: TGTGCCAGTAGGGTGGATTTGAGGGTTAATCGGCCCCAGCATTTT.

There are a few counts of this clonotype. The DNA of the CDR3 is TGTGCCAGCAGCTTACCTCCCCCGGGTAGGATGTCCCTCCACTTT. The encoded protein is CASSLPPPGRMSLHF. The chain links TRBV7-8 to TRBJ1-6, with D uncertain. The CDR3 totals 15 residues. Per the germline V gene, CDR1 is SGHVS and CDR2 is FQNEAQ. V lost 2 bases, J lost 14 bases, and 19 bases lay in between.

The chain carries TRBV27 and TRBJ2-3; D unclear. CDR1 and CDR2 from the germline V gene are MNHEY and SMNVEV (reference sequence). Trimming took 2 bases from V and 0 from J, leaving 9 bases between them. The CDR3 has 15 amino acids. The CDR3 DNA follows: TGTGCCAGCAGTTTAACGACAATGAGCACAGATACGCAGTATTTT. Protein sequence: CASSLTTMSTDTQYF.

This clonotype came up a few times. The J gene is TRBJ2-7, the V gene TRBV7-2, with 16 bases identical to TRBD2. V gave up 4 bases and J gave up 6 bases; unmatched junction bases: 3. This CDR3 is 15 amino acids long. Germline V lookup: CDR1 SGHTA, CDR2 FQGNSA. CDR3 in DNA: TGTGCCAGCAGCTGGGGACTAGCGGGGGGGCCCGAGCAGTACTTC. It encodes CASSWGLAGGPEQYF.

Turning to this clonotype: This sequence may be a read error, since a much larger clone differs from it by one base. The J gene is TRBJ1-6, the V gene TRBV12-3 or TRBV12-4; D is ambiguous. The germline V and J ends were trimmed by 3 bases and 5 bases, with 11 bases remaining between them. This CDR3 is built from 15 residues. The CDR3 nucleotides are TGTGCCAGCAGTTTCGGGCACAGAAATAATTCACCCCTCCACTTT. This encodes CASSFGHRNNSPLHF.

The chain employs TRBV2 and TRBJ2-1; 11 bases are a match to TRBD2. The CDR3 length is 16 residues. Germline V gene sequence: CDR1 SNHLY, CDR2 FYNNEI. Trimming cost V 0 bases and J 10 bases; bases outside gene matches: 8. The CDR3 region has the DNA TGTGCCAGCAGTGAAGCTAGCGGGGGGGCCGAAACGGAGCAGTTCTTC. This encodes CASSEASGGAETEQFF.

The sample holds many counts of this clonotype. The chain recombines TRBV28 with TRBJ2-2; D is possibly TRBD2 (6 bases). The ends were cut back, 10 bases at V and 0 bases at J, with 12 bases in the middle. Germline V gene data show CDR1 as MDHEN and CDR2 as SYDVKM. This CDR3 has 14 amino acids. The CDR3 DNA reads TGTGCCACGCAGGAGGGGTCGAACACCGGGGAGCTGTTTTTT. Protein sequence: CATQEGSNTGELFF.

This chain links TRBV20-1 with TRBJ1-2; D remains unclear. Germline V lookup: CDR1 DFQATT, CDR2 SNEGSKA (reference sequence). This CDR3 is built from 12 residues. V gave up 4 bases and J gave up 2 bases, with 8 bases separating them. CDR3 nucleotide sequence: TGCAGTGCTATTGTACAGAACTATGGCTACACCTTC. Protein product: CSAIVQNYGYTF.

This clonotype has more than one count but fewer than ten. The J gene is TRBJ2-7, the V gene TRBV6-1; no clear D gene. V lost 5 bases to trimming and J lost 3 bases, with 14 bases between them. The CDR3 covers 14 residues. Germline CDR1 reads MNHNS; CDR2 reads SASEGT. CDR3 protein: CASSPRSMGYEQYF. Here the CDR3 DNA reads TGTGCCAGCAGTCCTCGGTCCATGGGCTACGAGCAGTACTTC.

The chain is built from TRBV28 and TRBJ2-7; no definite D call. CDR1 MDHEN and CDR2 SYDVKM come from the germline V gene. Trimming pared 8 bases from V and 4 bases from J, leaving 12 bases between. The CDR3 has 12 residues. This CDR3 reads CASFSSEYEQYF. CDR3 coding DNA: TGTGCCAGCTTCAGCTCGGAGTACGAGCAGTACTTC.

V gene TRBV3-1 combines with J gene TRBJ1-4; D is ambiguous. Germline CDR1 reads LGHDT; CDR2 reads YNNKEL (reference sequence). V was shortened by 8 bases and J by 7 bases, with 11 bases between the two germline ends. This CDR3 comprises 12 residues. The DNA of the CDR3 is TGTGCCAGCGGGAGCTTGGGTGAAAAACTGTTTTTT. Translation: CASGSLGEKLFF.

In the case of this clonotype: This may arise from a read error, as a much more abundant clone is one base away. The chain employs TRBV12-3 or TRBV12-4 and TRBJ1-3; D unresolved. CDR3 length: 14 residues. CDR3 in amino acids: CANMNYVSGNSIYF. For the CDR3, the DNA is TGTGCCAACATGAACTACGTCTCTGGAAACTCCATATATTTT.

This clonotype came up many times. V and J are TRBV7-9 and TRBJ1-1; D call uncertain. V was cut by 1 base and J by 1 base, with 4 bases left in between. Germline V gene data show CDR1 as SEHNR and CDR2 as FQNEAQ (reference sequence). The CDR3 length is 13 residues. CDR3 protein: CASSLEGNTEAFF. CDR3 sequence (DNA): TGTGCCAGCAGCTTAGAGGGGAACACTGAAGCTTTCTTT.

The chain joins TRBV6-2 or TRBV6-3 to TRBJ2-4; D gene ambiguous. The length of the CDR3 is 13 residues. Between the trimmed V and J ends, which lost 4 bases and 7 bases, there was a span of 11 bases. Looked up from germline, CDR1 is MNHEY and CDR2 is SVGEGT. The DNA for the CDR3 is TGTGCCAGCAGTTCCGGACCACCCAACATTCAGTACTTC. Its translation: CASSSGPPNIQYF.

CDR3 in amino acids: CASSLAGPLDTGELFF. DNA of the CDR3: TGTGCCAGCAGCTTAGCGGGTCCCCTTGACACCGGGGAGCTGTTTTTT. This chain links TRBV7-8 with TRBJ2-2, with D unresolved. This CDR3 is 16 amino acids long. V shed 0 bases and J shed 3 bases, with 11 bases lying between them. Germline V gene lookup returns CDR1 SGHVS and CDR2 FQNEAQ.

This clonotype turned up a few times. V and J are TRBV18 and TRBJ1-4; 9 bases align to TRBD1. CDR3 length: 13 amino acids. The V gene's germline CDR1 is KGHSH and CDR2 LQKENI. The junction had 8 bases not matched to a gene; V was cut back by 10 bases and J by 8 bases. The CDR3 protein is CATSGQGVEKLFF. Written as DNA, the CDR3 is TGTGCCACCTCGGGACAGGGCGTCGAAAAACTGTTTTTT.

This clonotype was seen more than once but under ten times. The chain recombines TRBV29-1 with TRBJ2-3; either TRBD1 or TRBD2 may supply D (5 bases each). This CDR3 region has 13 residues. Germline V gene sequence: CDR1 SQVTM, CDR2 ANQGSEA. Between the trimmed V and J ends, which lost 7 bases and 5 bases, there was a span of 16 bases. The CDR3 spells CSAGRGPEDTQYF. In nucleotides, the CDR3 is TGCAGCGCTGGACGGGGACCCGAAGATACGCAGTATTTT.